This TCR beta chain was captured in a study of human T cells and chemical hapten exposure. Individual cDNA molecules in this library carried unique molecular identifiers. Original processing notes: TCRs per sample had a median of around 96,000 and ranged from about 20,000 to 700,000. TCRdb re-analysed the RACE reads in MiXCR, keeping a single row per CDR3 protein. In this record, the V and J calls reflect TCRdb's handling and not the investigators' own analysis. Altogether tens of thousands of distinct CDR3 sequences are present, roughly 8% being singletons, with the ten largest covering around 3%. This clonotype was seen a few times. This CDR3 region has 19 residues. Losses at the gene ends were 6 bases for V and 0 bases for J; bases not matched to a gene: 17. Germline V CDR1 and CDR2: DFQATT, SNEGSKA (reference sequence). As for time point: healthy volunteer bleed at 2 weeks. Unfractionated whole blood served as the source for total RNA extraction.

This sequence joins TRBV20-1 and TRBJ2-3; 11 nucleotides line up with TRBD2. Sequenced sample: whole blood. This receptor was taken from a female donor in good health. Some clones in this sample may be carry-over from other donors' samples. Here the CDR3 reads CSAAQTRTSGPMSTDTQYF. DNA for the CDR3: TGCAGTGCCGCCCAGACCCGGACTAGCGGGCCCATGAGCACAGATACGCAGTATTTT.